This T cell receptor beta chain derives from a study of cytomegalovirus exposure and HLA in healthy donors. V shed 4 bases and J shed 5 bases, with 6 bases lying between them. CDR1 and CDR2 from the germline V gene are SGHRS and YFSETQ. The CDR3 runs 12 residues. For this clone: Its antigen is undetermined.

Whole-study findings and limits: Analyses of presence and absence presupposed an approximately uniform sequencing depth across donors. Cytomegalovirus status was reportedly diagnosed by the classifier with high sensitivity and specificity. Sequencing probably produced one cluster of sequence variants that were highly shared. A few V segments could not be told apart, such as TRBV6-2 and TRBV6-3, and were left out.

Both 60 Vbeta primers and 13 Jbeta primers went into the PCR. The data were produced by immunoSEQ multiplex PCR, yet TCRdb's version contains in-frame clones alone and is incomplete. The sample contains around 220,000 clones, 70% to 80% of which appear only once. The sequence came from a woman aged 30 to 39 in good health and CMV-seronegative. Sequenced input: PBMCs. The chain combines TRBV5-1 with TRBJ2-2; perhaps TRBD2 as D (6 bases). The CDR3 DNA reads as TGCGCCAGCAGCGGGGGGACCGGGGAGCTGTTTTTT. Residues: CASSGGTGELFF. Together with reference TRBV5-1 and TRBJ2-2, the CDR3 gives the full variable domain: KAGVTQTPRYLIKTRGQQVTLSCSPISGHRSVSWYQQTPGQGLQFLFEYFSETQRNKGNFPGRFSGRQFSNSRSEMNVSTLELGDSALYLCASSGGTGELFFGEGSRLTVL.